A single sample gave rise to the 7 T cell receptor beta chains below, sequenced in a study of blood T cell repertoires in COVID-19. The table came from immunoSEQ multiplex PCR; TCRdb's copy has only in-frame clones and leaves some out. The table includes roughly 190,000 clones, 87% detected once. Sequencing used peripheral blood. These receptors all come from a man between 18 and 29 years old with active or convalescent COVID-19.

The chain uses TRBV27 and TRBJ2-2; 8 nucleotides line up with TRBD1. Germline V gives CDR1 MNHEY, CDR2 SMNVEV (reference sequence). V trimming: 2 bases; J trimming: 7 bases; junction bases outside the gene matches: 12. This CDR3 is 17 amino acids long. CDR3 coding DNA: TGTGCCAGCAGTTTAAGGCCGGGCAGGGGGCTTGGCGGGGAGCTGTTTTTT. Amino acids: CASSLRPGRGLGGELFF.

This chain connects TRBV11-2 to TRBJ1-1, with D tentatively TRBD1 (5 bases). Per germline, CDR1 SGHAT and CDR2 FQNNGV. The ends were cut back, 4 bases at V and 3 bases at J, with 12 bases in the middle. There are 14 residues in the CDR3. This CDR3 reads CASSSGGGYTEAFF. The CDR3 nucleotides read TGTGCCAGCAGCTCGGGCGGGGGTTACACTGAAGCTTTCTTT.

The chain links TRBV5-4 to TRBJ1-1; the match to TRBD1 covers 11 bases. CDR3 length equals 17 residues. Germline values: CDR1 SGHNT, CDR2 YYREEE (reference sequence). The junction had 6 bases not matched to a gene; V was cut back by 2 bases and J by 0 bases. CDR3 region: CASSFPGTGGLNTEAFF. The CDR3 DNA follows: TGTGCCAGCAGCTTTCCCGGGACAGGGGGGCTGAACACTGAAGCTTTCTTT.

This clone was picked up a small number of times. The rearrangement uses TRBV6-4 and TRBJ2-1, with 12 bases matching TRBD2. This CDR3 has 14 residues. Germline values: CDR1 MRHNA, CDR2 SNTAGT. The V segment lost 3 bases and the J segment 7 bases; nucleotides outside the gene matches: 1. CDR3 in amino acids: CASSELAGGNEQFF. In DNA form, the CDR3 reads TGTGCCAGCAGTGAACTAGCGGGGGGAAATGAGCAGTTCTTC.

The chain employs TRBV7-2 and TRBJ2-3; 8 bases agree with TRBD2. The CDR3 totals 17 residues. Losses at the gene ends were 1 base for V and 4 bases for J; bases not matched to a gene: 10. Per the germline V gene, CDR1 is SGHTA and CDR2 is FQGNSA. The CDR3 DNA reads TGTGCCAGCAGCTTAGGGGCAAGCGGGAGTGGCGCAGATACGCAGTATTTT. Encoded protein: CASSLGASGSGADTQYF.

The chain has TRBV24-1 and TRBJ2-1; perhaps TRBD2 as D (6 bases). Trimming stripped 4 bases from V and 10 bases from J, with 25 bases between. The CDR3 length is 17 residues. The germline gives CDR1 KGHDR, CDR2 SFDVKD. The CDR3 coding sequence is TGTGCCACCAGTGACCCTTCCCTTTCGGGCGGGATTTCCGAGCAGTTCTTC. Its protein product is CATSDPSLSGGISEQFF.

J is TRBJ1-2 and V is TRBV11-2, with no clear D. The length of the CDR3 is 13 residues. Trimming removed 0 bases from V and 7 bases from J, with 9 bases in between. The V gene's germline CDR1 is SGHAT and CDR2 FQNNGV. The CDR3: CASSLDLTAGYTF. The CDR3 DNA reads as TGTGCCAGCAGCTTAGATTTAACAGCTGGCTACACCTTC.